Each of the 7 T cell receptor beta chains below was sequenced from the same sample in a study of lymphopenia after photon versus proton radiotherapy. TCRdb's copy holds only in-frame clones and misses some; the assay was immunoSEQ multiplex PCR. The sample has 70,000 to 95,000 clones, 80% to 90% seen once. The source material was peripheral blood, sampled from a patient treated with proton-based radiotherapy. The receptors shown here come from a man aged 60-69 years with pancreatic cancer.

The chain joins TRBV11-2 to TRBJ2-7; D gene uncertain. The CDR3 runs to 13 residues. Trimming removed 5 bases at V and 0 bases at J, with 8 bases between. CDR1 and CDR2 (germline): SGHAT, FQNNGV. The CDR3 nucleotides read TGTGCCAGCAGCAACGGGCGCTCCTACGAGCAGTACTTC. It translates to CASSNGRSYEQYF.

This rearrangement joins TRBV7-2 to TRBJ2-2; 8 nucleotides match TRBD1. Germline values: CDR1 SGHTA, CDR2 FQGNSA. This CDR3 comprises 16 residues. Trimming cost V 5 bases and J 6 bases; bases outside gene matches: 11. The CDR3 DNA reads as TGTGCCAGCAGCCCTCAAGGTCTACAGGGGGCCGGGGAGCTGTTTTTT. Its translation is CASSPQGLQGAGELFF.

The chain couples TRBV30 to TRBJ1-3; 8 bases fit TRBD1. Germline V CDR1 and CDR2: GTSNPN, SVGIG (reference sequence). Trimming took 6 bases from V and 4 from J; bases not matched to a gene: 8. The CDR3 has 14 amino acids. As DNA, the CDR3 is TGTGCCTGCCCAGACAGGGGCGTGGGAAACACCATATATTTT. It encodes CACPDRGVGNTIYF. The variable domain in full, with the rest retrieved from reference TRBV30 and TRBJ1-3, is SQTIHQWPATLVQPVGSPLSLECTVEGTSNPNLYWYRQAAGRGLQLLFYSVGIGQISSEVPQNLSASRPQDRQFILSSKKLLLSDSGFYLCACPDRGVGNTIYFGEGSWLTVV.

This sequence joins TRBV28 and TRBJ2-7; the D is unclear. The germline V gene has CDR1 MDHEN and CDR2 SYDVKM. This CDR3 spans 12 amino acids. The ends were cut back, 5 bases at V and 3 bases at J, with 8 bases in the middle. CDR3 bases: TGTGCCAGCAGTCCAACCCTCTACGAGCAGTACTTC. The encoded protein is CASSPTLYEQYF.

The CDR3 DNA reads as TGTGCCAGCATGCGGGGGGGAGGGGAGACCCAGTACTTC. It yields the protein CASMRGGGETQYF. This rearrangement joins TRBV7-2 to TRBJ2-5; 9 bases agree with TRBD2. Germline-derived CDR1 and CDR2 are SGHTA and FQGNSA. This CDR3 is 13 amino acids long. The V and J ends lost 7 bases and 5 bases, in that order; junction bases with no gene match: 5. The full variable domain, with the rest looked up from reference TRBV7-2 and TRBJ2-5, is GAGVSQSPSNKVTEKGKDVELRCDPISGHTALYWYRQSLGQGLEFLIYFQGNSAPDKSGLPSDRFSAERTGGSVSTLTIQRTQQEDSAVYLCASMRGGGETQYFGPGTRLLVL.

The chain combines TRBV2 with TRBJ2-7, with D perhaps matching TRBD2 (5 bases). CDR3 length: 13 amino acids. Germline V gene lookup returns CDR1 SNHLY and CDR2 FYNNEI. V lost 7 bases and J lost 2, with 12 bases in between. The CDR3 DNA reads as TGTGCCAGCAAGGAGGACGGTCCCTACGAGCAGTACTTC. Translated: CASKEDGPYEQYF. The full variable domain, with the rest looked up from reference TRBV2 and TRBJ2-7, is EPEVTQTPSHQVTQMGQEVILRCVPISNHLYFYWYRQILGQKVEFLVSFYNNEISEKSEIFDDQFSVERPDGSNFTLKIRSTKLEDSAMYFCASKEDGPYEQYFGPGTRLTVT.

This chain's CDR3 is CASSPLDRGWLFF. The CDR3 nucleotides are TGTGCCAGCAGCCCCCTCGACAGGGGTTGGCTGTTTTTT. The chain uses TRBV28 and TRBJ2-2; 8 bases line up with TRBD1. After removal of 6 bases from V and 13 bases from J, the junction contained 10 bases not matched to a gene. The CDR3 consists of 13 residues. Germline CDR1 is MDHEN and CDR2 is SYDVKM.